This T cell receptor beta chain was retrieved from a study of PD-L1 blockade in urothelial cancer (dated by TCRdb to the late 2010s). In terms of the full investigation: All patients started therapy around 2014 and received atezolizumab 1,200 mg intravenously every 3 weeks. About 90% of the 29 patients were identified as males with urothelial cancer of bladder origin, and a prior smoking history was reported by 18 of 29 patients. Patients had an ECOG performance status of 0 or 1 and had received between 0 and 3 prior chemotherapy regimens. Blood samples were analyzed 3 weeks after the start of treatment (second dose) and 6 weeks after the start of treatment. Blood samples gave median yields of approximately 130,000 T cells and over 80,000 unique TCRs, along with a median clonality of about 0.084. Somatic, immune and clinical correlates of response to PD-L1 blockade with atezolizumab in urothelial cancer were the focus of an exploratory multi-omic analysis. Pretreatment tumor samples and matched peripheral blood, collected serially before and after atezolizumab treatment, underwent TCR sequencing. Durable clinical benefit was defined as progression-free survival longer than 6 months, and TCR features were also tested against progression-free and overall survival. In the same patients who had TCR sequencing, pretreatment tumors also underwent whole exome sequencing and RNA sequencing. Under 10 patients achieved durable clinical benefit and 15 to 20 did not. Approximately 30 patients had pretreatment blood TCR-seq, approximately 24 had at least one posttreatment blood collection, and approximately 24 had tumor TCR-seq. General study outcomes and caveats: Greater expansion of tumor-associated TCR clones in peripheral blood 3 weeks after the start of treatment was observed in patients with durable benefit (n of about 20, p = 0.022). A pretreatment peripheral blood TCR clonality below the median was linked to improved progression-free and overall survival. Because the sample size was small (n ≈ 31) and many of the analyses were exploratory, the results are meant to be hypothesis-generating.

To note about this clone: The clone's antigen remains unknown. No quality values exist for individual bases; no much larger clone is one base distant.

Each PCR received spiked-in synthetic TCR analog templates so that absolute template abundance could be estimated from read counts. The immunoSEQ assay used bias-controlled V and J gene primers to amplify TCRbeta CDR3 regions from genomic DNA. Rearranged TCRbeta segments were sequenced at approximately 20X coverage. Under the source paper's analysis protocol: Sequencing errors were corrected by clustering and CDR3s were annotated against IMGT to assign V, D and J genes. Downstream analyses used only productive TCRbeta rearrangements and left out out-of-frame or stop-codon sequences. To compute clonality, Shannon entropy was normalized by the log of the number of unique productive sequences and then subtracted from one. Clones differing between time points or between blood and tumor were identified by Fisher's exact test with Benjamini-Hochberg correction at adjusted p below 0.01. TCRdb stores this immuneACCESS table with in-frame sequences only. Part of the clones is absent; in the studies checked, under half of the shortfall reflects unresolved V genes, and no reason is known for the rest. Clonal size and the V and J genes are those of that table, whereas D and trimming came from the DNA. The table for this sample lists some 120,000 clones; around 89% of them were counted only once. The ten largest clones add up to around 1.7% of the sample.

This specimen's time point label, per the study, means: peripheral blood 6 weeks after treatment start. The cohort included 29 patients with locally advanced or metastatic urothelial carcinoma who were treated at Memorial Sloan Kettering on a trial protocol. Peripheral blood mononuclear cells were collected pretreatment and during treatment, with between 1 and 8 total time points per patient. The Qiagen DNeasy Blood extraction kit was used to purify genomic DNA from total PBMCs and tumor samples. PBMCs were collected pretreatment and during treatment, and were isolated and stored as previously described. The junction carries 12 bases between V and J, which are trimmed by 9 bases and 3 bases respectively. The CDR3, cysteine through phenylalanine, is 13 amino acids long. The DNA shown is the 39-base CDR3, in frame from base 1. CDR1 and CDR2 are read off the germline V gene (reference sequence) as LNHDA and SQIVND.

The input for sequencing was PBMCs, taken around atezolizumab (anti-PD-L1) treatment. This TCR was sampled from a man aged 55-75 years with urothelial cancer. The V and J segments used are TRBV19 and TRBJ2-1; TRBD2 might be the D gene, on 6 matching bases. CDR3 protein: CASRGRGYNEQFF. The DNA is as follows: TGTGCCAGCAGAGGGCGGGGCTACAATGAGCAGTTCTTC.